This passage covers 18 T cell receptor beta chains from one sample sequenced in a study of cytomegalovirus exposure and HLA in healthy donors. Only in-frame clones appear in the TCRdb table, and some are missing; sequencing was by immunoSEQ multiplex PCR. The sample yields tens of thousands of clones, 94% seen once. The sequencing sample was made of PBMCs. These receptor sequences come from a young woman in good health and CMV-seronegative.

The chain recombines TRBV2 with TRBJ1-1; possible D gene TRBD1, 6 bases. This CDR3 has 15 amino acids. CDR1 is SNHLY, CDR2 FYNNEI, per germline. Trimming removed 0 bases at V and 5 bases at J, with 13 bases between. The CDR3 reads CASSEALGGRTEAFF. CDR3 sequence (DNA): TGTGCCAGCAGTGAAGCTCTGGGGGGGCGTACTGAAGCTTTCTTT.

This clone was seen more than once but under ten times. J is TRBJ1-2 and V is TRBV28; the D is unclear. The CDR3 runs 15 residues. V dropped 2 bases and J dropped 6 bases, with 16 bases sitting between them. CDR1 is MDHEN and CDR2 is SYDVKM in the germline V gene. The CDR3 coding sequence is TGTGCCAGCAGTTTACTCGGCGGACGGGGTGATGGCTACACCTTC. Amino acids: CASSLLGGRGDGYTF.

The chain combines TRBV10-3 with TRBJ1-5; D uncertain. Trimming shortened V by 2 bases and J by 1 base, and 9 bases separated the two germline ends. The V gene's germline CDR1 is ENHRY and CDR2 SYGVKD. The CDR3 totals 15 residues. CDR3 in DNA: TGTGCCATCAGTGAGGGCCTGGAGAGCAATCAGCCCCAGCATTTT. It is translated as CAISEGLESNQPQHF.

This sequence joins TRBV7-8 and TRBJ1-5, with 9 bases aligning to TRBD1. After removal of 4 bases from V and 3 bases from J, the junction contained 1 base not matched to a gene. CDR3 length: 14 residues. Germline lookup yields CDR1 SGHVS and CDR2 FQNEAQ. The CDR3 DNA follows: TGTGCCAGCAGCTACAGGGGGCCCAATCAGCCCCAGCATTTT. Its protein is CASSYRGPNQPQHF.

As for this clone: In the same sample, other DNA sequences code for this CDR3. J is TRBJ2-7 and V is TRBV9, with D uncertain. Germline CDR1 is SGDLS and CDR2 is YYNGEE. This CDR3 has 13 amino acids. With 0 bases removed from V and 3 bases from J, the gap between germline ends came to 7 bases. The CDR3 reads CASSVGGSYEQYF. The CDR3 region has the DNA TGTGCCAGCAGCGTAGGAGGTAGCTACGAGCAGTACTTC. Drawing the rest from reference TRBV9 and TRBJ2-7, the complete variable domain is DSGVTQTPKHLITATGQRVTLRCSPRSGDLSVYWYQQSLDQGLQFLIQYYNGEERAKGNILERFSAQQFPDLHSELNLSSLELGDSALYFCASSVGGSYEQYFGPGTRLTVT.

The chain recombines TRBV6-5 with TRBJ1-5, with a weak D call TRBD1 (6 bases). The CDR3 is 14 residues long. Germline CDR1 MNHEY, CDR2 SVGAGI. V lost 7 bases, J lost 3 bases, and 13 bases lay in between. The CDR3 nucleotides read TGTGCCAGCACCAATGCAGGGGCCAATCAGCCCCAGCATTTT. As protein: CASTNAGANQPQHF.

The chain combines TRBV13 with TRBJ1-1; 8 positions match TRBD1. Trimming removed 5 bases from V and 2 bases from J; junction bases left unmatched: 16. Germline values: CDR1 PRHDT, CDR2 FYEKMQ (reference sequence). The CDR3 is 18 amino acids. The CDR3 DNA is TGTGCCAGCAGCGCAAGACAGGGGCTCGCCTACGGAAACACTGAAGCTTTCTTT. This translates into CASSARQGLAYGNTEAFF.

The chain has TRBV27 and TRBJ2-5, with 12 bases matching TRBD1. This CDR3 region has 16 residues. Germline CDR1 and CDR2: MNHEY and SMNVEV (reference sequence). The ends lost 6 bases at V and 2 bases at J; junction bases unmatched: 7. CDR3 amino acids: CASRGGQGAWQETQYF. The CDR3, as DNA: TGTGCCAGCAGGGGGGGACAGGGGGCTTGGCAAGAGACCCAGTACTTC.

The rearrangement uses TRBV7-9 and TRBJ2-1; possible D gene TRBD1, 6 bases. The germline gives CDR1 SEHNR, CDR2 FQNEAQ (reference sequence). The length of the CDR3 is 13 residues. V lost 5 bases to trimming and J lost 6 bases, with 11 bases between them. CDR3 sequence: CASSRQVFNEQFF. The CDR3 DNA is TGTGCCAGCAGCCGACAGGTCTTCAATGAGCAGTTCTTC.

This rearrangement joins TRBV4-1 to TRBJ1-2; unclear D gene. CDR1 MGHRA and CDR2 YSYEKL come from the germline V gene. V lost 4 bases to trimming and J lost 3 bases, with 15 bases between them. This CDR3 spans 15 amino acids. The chain's CDR3 is CASSPRDNSDYGYTF. For the CDR3, the DNA is TGCGCCAGCAGCCCCCGGGATAACTCTGACTATGGCTACACCTTC.

This clone was detected only a few times. V usage is TRBV5-1 and J usage is TRBJ1-6; no definite D call. CDR1 and CDR2 (germline): SGHRS, YFSETQ. This CDR3 comprises 14 residues. The V and J ends lost 7 bases and 9 bases respectively, with 17 bases between them. CDR3 in DNA: TGCGCCAGCGCGTCTTTTGGATCGGGTTCACCCCTCCACTTT. Its translation is CASASFGSGSPLHF. The full variable domain, its missing parts supplied by reference TRBV5-1 and TRBJ1-6, is KAGVTQTPRYLIKTRGQQVTLSCSPISGHRSVSWYQQTPGQGLQFLFEYFSETQRNKGNFPGRFSGRQFSNSRSEMNVSTLELGDSALYLCASASFGSGSPLHFGNGTRLTVT.

The chain has TRBV2 and TRBJ2-5, with D possibly matching TRBD2 (6 bases). CDR1 SNHLY and CDR2 FYNNEI come from the germline V gene. This CDR3 is 16 amino acids long. The V end lost 6 bases, the J end lost 2 bases, and 19 bases lay between the germline ends. The CDR3 sequence is CASSGRRGTDQETQYF. CDR3 coding DNA: TGTGCCAGCAGCGGTCGCCGGGGGACTGATCAAGAGACCCAGTACTTC.

This CDR3 is CASSHGTGLRGNEQYF. The CDR3 DNA is TGTGCCAGCAGTCACGGGACAGGCCTGCGGGGAAACGAGCAGTACTTC. The chain uses TRBV27 and TRBJ2-7; 8 bases are shared with TRBD1. CDR1 MNHEY and CDR2 SMNVEV come from the germline V gene (reference sequence). The CDR3 has 16 residues. V gave up 5 bases and J gave up 5 bases; unmatched junction bases: 14.

This chain's CDR3 is CASSESRESTEAFF. CDR3 nucleotide sequence: TGTGCCAGTAGTGAGAGTAGGGAGAGCACTGAAGCTTTCTTT. This rearrangement joins TRBV19 to TRBJ1-1; D not resolved. The V gene lost 5 bases and the J gene lost 4 bases, with 14 bases spanning the gap. This CDR3 is 14 amino acids long. Germline lookup yields CDR1 LNHDA and CDR2 SQIVND (reference sequence).

The chain combines TRBV18 with TRBJ1-1; D is unclear. The CDR3 runs to 13 residues. V was clipped by 3 bases and J by 1 base, with 6 bases between them. Germline V lookup: CDR1 KGHSH, CDR2 LQKENI. The CDR3 DNA follows: TGTGCCAGCTCACCGGGCACGAACACTGAAGCTTTCTTT. The encoded protein is CASSPGTNTEAFF.

The chain employs TRBV18 and TRBJ1-5; 8 nucleotides match TRBD1. Germline-derived CDR1 and CDR2 are KGHSH and LQKENI. The CDR3 runs to 17 residues. V gave up 2 bases and J gave up 2 bases; unmatched junction bases: 8. The CDR3 sequence: CASSPMAGGRGNQPQHF. In DNA form, the CDR3 reads TGTGCCAGCTCACCAATGGCAGGGGGCCGAGGCAATCAGCCCCAGCATTTT. The full variable domain, rest sourced from reference TRBV18 and TRBJ1-5, is NAGVMQNPRHLVRRRGQEARLRCSPMKGHSHVYWYRQLPEEGLKFMVYLQKENIIDESGMPKERFSAEFPKEGPSILRIQQVVRGDSAAYFCASSPMAGGRGNQPQHFGDGTRLSIL.

The chain carries TRBV9 and TRBJ2-5; 7 bases line up with TRBD1. Germline-derived CDR1 and CDR2 are SGDLS and YYNGEE. CDR3 length: 20 amino acids. Trimming took 3 bases from V and 0 from J; bases not matched to a gene: 20. CDR3 sequence: CASSGGTGTEKKAHQETQYF. The CDR3 DNA reads TGTGCCAGCAGCGGCGGAACCGGGACAGAAAAAAAAGCACACCAAGAGACCCAGTACTTC.

This clone was detected only once. The V gene is TRBV19, the J gene TRBJ2-3, with D unresolved. The CDR3 length is 14 residues. V lost 3 bases, J lost 0 bases, and 7 bases lay in between. Germline CDR1 is LNHDA and CDR2 is SQIVND (reference sequence). The CDR3 here is CASSIQLSTDTQYF. The DNA for the CDR3 is TGTGCCAGTAGTATCCAACTAAGCACAGATACGCAGTATTTT.